This T cell receptor (beta chain) was sequenced for a study of T cell clonotyping in hematopoietic cell transplantation. Study context: Cytoreduction preceded collection of pretransplant recipient samples. General study findings and limits: Few recipient clonotypes overlapped donors; over 95% were de novo at given depth. Recipient TCR diversity dropped after transplant; expanded clonotypes rose from day 30 to 180.

The table came from immunoSEQ multiplex PCR; TCRdb's copy has only in-frame clones and leaves some out. Among some 28,000 clones listed, 82% were seen once. Time point described: recipient sample about 28 days before transplant, after cytoreduction. Samples: about 28 days before transplant, then days 30, 100 and 180 after. V gave up 7 bases and J gave up 0 bases, with 6 bases separating them. Germline V gives CDR1 MRHNA, CDR2 SNTAGT. The CDR3 sequence is 13 residues long. Turning to this clone: As yet, its antigen is unknown.

This sequence was found in a man aged 40-55 years with acute myeloid leukemia. Some clones in this sample may be carry-over from other donors' samples. The sequencing used peripheral blood mononuclear cells, collected before stem cell transplant. V is TRBV6-4 and J is TRBJ2-2; the D is unclear. The CDR3 here is CASTSPNTGELFF. CDR3 nucleotides: TGTGCCAGCACCTCCCCGAACACCGGGGAGCTGTTTTTT.